These T cell receptor beta chains were read from a single sample in a study of vaccination and CD4 T cells after COVID-19. One entry per CDR3 protein results from TCRdb running MiXCR on the PCR reads. This sample has 13,000 to 15,000 distinct CDR3 sequences; roughly 30% occur once, and the top ten carry just over 8%. No antigens are known for them. Sequencing was carried out using CD4+ T cells from blood, cultured in vitro. The origin of the receptors is a human donor who had recovered from COVID-19. CDR3s leave out the opening cysteine and the closing phenylalanine or tryptophan. Each record gives: J gene, V gene, CDR3 protein.

j_gene: TRBJ1-6
v_gene: TRBV6-5
CDR3aa: ASSSTNGLETLH

j_gene: TRBJ1-4
v_gene: TRBV12-3/TRBV12-4
CDR3aa: ASSPTGDRDEKLF

j_gene: TRBJ1-1
v_gene: TRBV19
CDR3aa: ASRPKGLLNTEAF

j_gene: TRBJ2-7
v_gene: TRBV2
CDR3aa: ASSVDRNYEQY

j_gene: TRBJ2-7
v_gene: TRBV12-3/TRBV12-4
CDR3aa: ASSTPAPGLKQY

j_gene: TRBJ1-2
v_gene: TRBV15
CDR3aa: ATSRGGGYGYT

j_gene: TRBJ1-1
v_gene: TRBV11-2
CDR3aa: ASSRDRGNEAF

j_gene: TRBJ2-7
v_gene: TRBV7-2
CDR3aa: ASSLAGVSYEQY

j_gene: TRBJ1-5
v_gene: TRBV6-1
CDR3aa: ASRQDRSWSNQPQH

j_gene: TRBJ2-5
v_gene: TRBV6-2/TRBV6-3
CDR3aa: ASSSTRETQY

j_gene: TRBJ2-7
v_gene: TRBV20-1
CDR3aa: SAITSDRLTYEQY

j_gene: TRBJ1-5
v_gene: TRBV6-1
CDR3aa: ATSGPSNSNQPQH

j_gene: TRBJ1-1
v_gene: TRBV30
CDR3aa: ASTSSGTEAF

j_gene: TRBJ2-3
v_gene: TRBV11-3
CDR3aa: ASSSWTGRGTDTQY

j_gene: TRBJ2-1
v_gene: TRBV19
CDR3aa: ASSIPGLLGYNEQF

j_gene: TRBJ1-4
v_gene: TRBV7-7
CDR3aa: ASSLGRSTNEKLF

j_gene: TRBJ1-3
v_gene: TRBV19
CDR3aa: ASTLRTGGSGNTIY

j_gene: TRBJ2-5
v_gene: TRBV5-1
CDR3aa: ASSLAVSSGGAETQY

j_gene: TRBJ2-2
v_gene: TRBV6-1
CDR3aa: ASRDRGVAGELF

j_gene: TRBJ2-7
v_gene: TRBV5-1
CDR3aa: ASSPGGTASYEQY

j_gene: TRBJ1-2
v_gene: TRBV7-2
CDR3aa: ASSSNARAGAYGYT

j_gene: TRBJ1-6
v_gene: TRBV5-1
CDR3aa: ASRGTETNSPLH

j_gene: TRBJ1-3
v_gene: TRBV19
CDR3aa: ASSTPSALGGNTIY

j_gene: TRBJ1-1
v_gene: TRBV12-3/TRBV12-4
CDR3aa: ASSLGSPAEAF

j_gene: TRBJ1-1
v_gene: TRBV23-1
CDR3aa: ASSQSDIPGGPDTEAF

j_gene: TRBJ1-1
v_gene: TRBV11-2
CDR3aa: ASSLRTGNTEAF

j_gene: TRBJ2-5
v_gene: TRBV18
CDR3aa: ASSPPSIWTRETQY

j_gene: TRBJ2-7
v_gene: TRBV5-4
CDR3aa: ASSLDQGGLNEQY

j_gene: TRBJ2-5
v_gene: TRBV18
CDR3aa: ASSPPLVSSAAPTQY

j_gene: TRBJ2-2
v_gene: TRBV5-1
CDR3aa: ATNEQGAANTGELF

j_gene: TRBJ1-5
v_gene: TRBV7-2
CDR3aa: ASSSYSNQPQH

j_gene: TRBJ1-3
v_gene: TRBV25-1
CDR3aa: ASSDLGRSGNTIY

j_gene: TRBJ1-1
v_gene: TRBV7-2
CDR3aa: ANSLGYTEAF

j_gene: TRBJ1-2
v_gene: TRBV4-3
CDR3aa: ASSLGGAVTNYGYT

j_gene: TRBJ1-5
v_gene: TRBV21-1
CDR3aa: ASSKSQAGSNQPQH

j_gene: TRBJ1-4
v_gene: TRBV30
CDR3aa: AWSRRQATNEKLF

j_gene: TRBJ1-2
v_gene: TRBV20-1
CDR3aa: SAINRVGTYGYT

j_gene: TRBJ1-2
v_gene: TRBV19
CDR3aa: ASSPMDRGPLRNYGYT

j_gene: TRBJ1-1
v_gene: TRBV20-1
CDR3aa: SARDRRSNTEAF

j_gene: TRBJ2-3
v_gene: TRBV4-1
CDR3aa: ASSQAGVDTQY

j_gene: TRBJ1-6
v_gene: TRBV3-1
CDR3aa: ASSLQGGSSPLH

j_gene: TRBJ1-5
v_gene: TRBV7-9
CDR3aa: ASSLGPSGGNQPQH

j_gene: TRBJ1-5
v_gene: TRBV19
CDR3aa: AGSISDRYSNQPQH

j_gene: TRBJ2-5
v_gene: TRBV11-2
CDR3aa: ASSTDGAWAQY

j_gene: TRBJ2-7
v_gene: TRBV6-2/TRBV6-3
CDR3aa: ASSYSDEQY

j_gene: TRBJ1-2
v_gene: TRBV11-2
CDR3aa: ASSAGQGGMNYGYT

j_gene: TRBJ1-1
v_gene: TRBV6-2/TRBV6-3
CDR3aa: ASSRGQLNTEAF

j_gene: TRBJ2-7
v_gene: TRBV2
CDR3aa: ASSSPAIREQY

j_gene: TRBJ2-3
v_gene: TRBV5-1
CDR3aa: ASSERLGGGAQY

j_gene: TRBJ2-7
v_gene: TRBV19
CDR3aa: ASSPLGTNEKQY